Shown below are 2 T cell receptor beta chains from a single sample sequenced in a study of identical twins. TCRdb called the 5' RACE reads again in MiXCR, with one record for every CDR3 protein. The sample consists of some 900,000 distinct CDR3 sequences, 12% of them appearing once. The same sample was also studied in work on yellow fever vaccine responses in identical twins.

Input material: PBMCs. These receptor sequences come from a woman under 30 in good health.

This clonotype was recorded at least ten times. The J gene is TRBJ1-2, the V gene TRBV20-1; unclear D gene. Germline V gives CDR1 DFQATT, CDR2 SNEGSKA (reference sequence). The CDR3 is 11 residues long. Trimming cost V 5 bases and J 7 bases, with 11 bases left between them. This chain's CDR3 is CSAFLPGGYTF. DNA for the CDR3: TGCAGTGCTTTCCTTCCTGGTGGCTACACCTTC.

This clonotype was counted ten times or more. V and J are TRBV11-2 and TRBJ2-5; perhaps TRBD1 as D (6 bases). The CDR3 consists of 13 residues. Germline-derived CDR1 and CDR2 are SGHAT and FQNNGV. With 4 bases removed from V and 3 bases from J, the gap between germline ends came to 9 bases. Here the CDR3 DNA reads TGTGCCAGCAGCTGGACAGAAAAAGAGACCCAGTACTTC. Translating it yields CASSWTEKETQYF.